The clone carrying this T cell receptor beta chain has a single count. This sample stems from a study of identical twins. V shed 5 bases, J shed 10 bases, and the junction held 15 bases outside the gene matches. CDR3 size: 16 residues. Germline CDR1 and CDR2: SGHTA and FQGNSA. cDNA molecules carried unique molecular identifiers, and template switching added a universal primer site. TCRdb independently ran MiXCR on the 5' RACE reads; one entry per CDR3 protein. The sample comprises 350,000 or so distinct CDR3 sequences, roughly 9% of which are singletons, and more than 8% rests with the top ten. Sequencing was done on a sample of naive T cells sorted from blood. The clonotype comes from a woman aged 50 to 65 in good health. The genes are TRBV7-2 and TRBJ2-1; 9 bases match TRBD2. The CDR3 reads CASSQVVAGGRGEQFF. The CDR3 nucleotides read TGTGCCAGCAGCCAAGTGGTCGCGGGAGGGCGAGGGGAGCAGTTCTTC.